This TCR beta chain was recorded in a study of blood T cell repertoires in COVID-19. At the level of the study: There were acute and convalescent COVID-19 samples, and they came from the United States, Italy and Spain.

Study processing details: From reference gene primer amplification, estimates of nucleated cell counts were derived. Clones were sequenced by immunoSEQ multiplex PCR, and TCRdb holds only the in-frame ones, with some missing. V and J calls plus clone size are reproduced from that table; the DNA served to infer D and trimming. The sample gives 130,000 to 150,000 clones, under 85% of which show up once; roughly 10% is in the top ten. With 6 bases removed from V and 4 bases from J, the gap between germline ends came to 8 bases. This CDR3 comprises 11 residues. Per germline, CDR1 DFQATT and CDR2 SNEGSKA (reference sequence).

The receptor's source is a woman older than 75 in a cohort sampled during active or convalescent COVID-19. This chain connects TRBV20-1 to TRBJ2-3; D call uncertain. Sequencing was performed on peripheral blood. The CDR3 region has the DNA TGCAGTGCCTCTAAACCAGATACGCAGTATTTT. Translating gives CSASKPDTQYF.